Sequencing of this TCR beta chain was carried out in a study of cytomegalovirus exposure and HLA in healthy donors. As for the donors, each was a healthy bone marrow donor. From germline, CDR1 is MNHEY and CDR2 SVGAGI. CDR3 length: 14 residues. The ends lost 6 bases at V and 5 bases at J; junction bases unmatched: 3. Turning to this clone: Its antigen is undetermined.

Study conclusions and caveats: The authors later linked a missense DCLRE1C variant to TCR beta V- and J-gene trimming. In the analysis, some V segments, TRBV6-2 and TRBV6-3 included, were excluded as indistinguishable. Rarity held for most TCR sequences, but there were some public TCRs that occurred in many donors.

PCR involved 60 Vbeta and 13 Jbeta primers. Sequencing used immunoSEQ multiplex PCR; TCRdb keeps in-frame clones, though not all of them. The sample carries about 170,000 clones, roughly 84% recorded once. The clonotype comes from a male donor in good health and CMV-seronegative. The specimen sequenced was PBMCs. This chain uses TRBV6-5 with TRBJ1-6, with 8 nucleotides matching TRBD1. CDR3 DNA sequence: TGTGCCAGCAGGACGACAGGGGATAATTCACCCCTCCACTTT. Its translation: CASRTTGDNSPLHF.